This passage covers 30 T cell receptor beta chains from one sample sequenced in a study of blood T cell repertoires in COVID-19. TCRdb's copy holds only in-frame clones and misses some; the assay was immunoSEQ multiplex PCR. This sample has about 90,000 clones, with about nine tenths found just once. Sequencing was carried out using peripheral blood. The receptor set was obtained from a human donor with active COVID-19. The donor label of this sample is uncertain.

Here the CDR3 DNA reads TGTGCCAGCAGTGAGGAGCAGACAGATACGCAGTATTTT. This translates into CASSEEQTDTQYF. The gene calls are TRBV2 and TRBJ2-3; D not certain. The CDR3 extends over 13 amino acids. Germline CDR1 and CDR2: SNHLY and FYNNEI. The V gene lost 3 bases and the J gene lost 3 bases, with 7 bases spanning the gap.

V usage is TRBV19 and J usage is TRBJ1-2; D is undetermined. The CDR3 has 13 residues. Trimming took off 5 bases at V and 6 bases at J, with 13 bases between the two ends. CDR1 and CDR2 (germline): LNHDA, SQIVND (reference sequence). CDR3: CASSRDPRDGYTF. The DNA of the CDR3 is TGTGCCAGTAGTCGGGATCCTCGGGATGGCTACACCTTC. The full variable domain, in which reference TRBV19 and TRBJ1-2 provide the parts outside the CDR3, is DGGITQSPKYLFRKEGQNVTLSCEQNLNHDAMYWYRQDPGQGLRLIYYSQIVNDFQKGDIAEGYSVSREKKESFPLTVTSAQKNPTAFYLCASSRDPRDGYTFGSGTRLTVV.

This clone appeared once. The rearrangement uses TRBV2 and TRBJ1-2, with D possibly being TRBD1 (6 bases). The CDR3 covers 13 residues. Germline CDR1 SNHLY, CDR2 FYNNEI. V lost 6 bases to trimming and J lost 1 base, with 9 bases between them. The CDR3 DNA follows: TGTGCCAGCAGCGTACAGGGTAACTATGGCTACACCTTC. It specifies CASSVQGNYGYTF. Combining the CDR3 with reference TRBV2 and TRBJ1-2 gives the whole variable domain EPEVTQTPSHQVTQMGQEVILRCVPISNHLYFYWYRQILGQKVEFLVSFYNNEISEKSEIFDDQFSVERPDGSNFTLKIRSTKLEDSAMYFCASSVQGNYGYTFGSGTRLTVV.

V and J are TRBV7-8 and TRBJ1-5, with D perhaps matching TRBD1 (6 bases). From germline, CDR1 is SGHVS and CDR2 FQNEAQ. CDR3 length: 17 residues. V lost 0 bases, J lost 3 bases, and 15 bases lay in between. The chain's CDR3 is CASSLAVARGDNQPQHF. CDR3 DNA sequence: TGTGCCAGCAGCTTAGCCGTTGCCAGGGGTGACAATCAGCCCCAGCATTTT.

The chain uses TRBV7-9 and TRBJ1-2; 8 bases align to TRBD1. Trimming took 7 bases from V and 5 from J; bases not matched to a gene: 6. The CDR3 covers 13 residues. In germline, CDR1 is SEHNR, CDR2 FQNEAQ (reference sequence). The CDR3 is CASKSQGDYGYTF. For the CDR3, the DNA is TGTGCCAGCAAATCACAGGGGGATTATGGCTACACCTTC.

The rearrangement joins TRBV21-1 to TRBJ2-5; no check of the table's D call, TRBD2, against the DNA was made. TRBV21-1 is deemed a pseudogene. This CDR3 spans 14 amino acids. The CDR3 DNA reads as TGTGCCAGCAGCATCAGGACTAGCCTGGAGACCCAGTACTTC. Translation: CASSIRTSLETQYF.

The chain uses TRBV5-1 and TRBJ1-1; 7 nucleotides agree with TRBD1. Germline lookup yields CDR1 SGHRS and CDR2 YFSETQ. Trimming at V came to 4 bases and at J to 2 bases, leaving 5 bases not matched to a gene. This CDR3 comprises 14 residues. The CDR3 sequence: CASSTGTVNTEAFF. DNA for the CDR3: TGCGCCAGCAGCACCGGGACAGTTAACACTGAAGCTTTCTTT.

The chain carries TRBV7-2 and TRBJ2-7; TRBD2 might be the D (5 bases). The ends were cut back, 6 bases at V and 0 bases at J, with 18 bases in the middle. CDR1 is SGHTA, CDR2 FQGNSA, per germline. This CDR3 contains 16 residues. The CDR3 reads CASRAMAGGYSYEQYF. The CDR3 DNA is TGTGCCAGCAGAGCTATGGCGGGCGGCTACTCCTACGAGCAGTACTTC.

A few counts support this clone. This rearrangement joins TRBV6-6 to TRBJ1-5, with TRBD1 matching 8 bases. The junction had 8 bases not matched to a gene; V was cut back by 7 bases and J by 9 bases. The germline CDR1 and CDR2 sequences are MNHNY and SVGAGI (reference sequence). This CDR3 spans 13 amino acids. CDR3 protein: CASIRQGSGPQHF. Written as DNA, the CDR3 is TGTGCCAGCATCCGACAGGGGTCAGGGCCCCAGCATTTT.

The rearrangement joins TRBV7-6 to TRBJ2-3; the match to TRBD1 covers 8 bases. The germline CDR1 and CDR2 sequences are SGHVS and FNYEAQ. The CDR3 contains 17 residues. V dropped 1 base and J dropped 4; count of bases not matched to a gene: 10. The CDR3 reads CASSLVRDRKWPDTQYF. The DNA of the CDR3 is TGTGCCAGCAGCTTAGTGAGGGACAGGAAATGGCCAGATACGCAGTATTTT.

The rearrangement uses TRBV18 and TRBJ1-5; TRBD1 matches at 8 bases. This CDR3 spans 13 amino acids. Germline CDR1 and CDR2: KGHSH and LQKENI. J gave up 4 bases and V 4 bases, and 0 bases lay outside the gene matches. CDR3 nucleotide sequence: TGTGCCAGCTCACGACAGGGGAATCAGCCCCAGCATTTT. Translation gives CASSRQGNQPQHF.

The chain employs TRBV3-1 (or the pseudogene TRBV3-2) and TRBJ2-2; 16 bases match TRBD2. The CDR3 consists of 21 residues. The ends lost 3 bases at V and 6 bases at J; junction bases unmatched: 16. Looked up from germline, CDR1 is LGHDT and CDR2 is YNNKEL (reference sequence). The CDR3 loop reads CASSHLYPGTSGGARSGELFF. In DNA, the CDR3 is TGTGCCAGCAGCCATCTCTACCCCGGGACTAGCGGGGGGGCAAGGTCCGGGGAGCTGTTTTTT.

This sequence joins TRBV10-2 and TRBJ1-2; D gene unclear. From germline, CDR1 is WSHSY and CDR2 SAAADI. CDR3 length equals 12 residues. The V gene lost 2 bases and the J gene lost 4 bases, with 5 bases spanning the gap. The CDR3 loop reads CASSEALYGYTF. The CDR3 nucleotides read TGCGCCAGCAGTGAGGCACTCTATGGCTACACCTTC.

The V call is TRBV7-9, the J call TRBJ1-2; tentatively, D is TRBD1 (5 bases). This CDR3 is built from 14 residues. The germline V and J ends were trimmed by 4 bases and 8 bases, with 17 bases remaining between them. Germline V gives CDR1 SEHNR, CDR2 FQNEAQ (reference sequence). The CDR3 DNA reads as TGTGCCAGCAGCTCTTCGACTCCCGGGGGGGGCTACACCTTC. Translation: CASSSSTPGGGYTF. The whole variable domain, filled in from reference TRBV7-9 and TRBJ1-2, reads DTGVSQNPRHKITKRGQNVTFRCDPISEHNRLYWYRQTLGQGPEFLTYFQNEAQLEKSRLLSDRFSAERPKGSFSTLEIQRTEQGDSAMYLCASSSSTPGGGYTFGSGTRLTVV.

This chain joins TRBV13 and TRBJ2-3; TRBD2 aligns across 10 bases. With V trimmed by 5 bases and J by 0 bases, 11 bases remained unmatched. Germline assignment: CDR1 PRHDT and CDR2 FYEKMQ (reference sequence). The CDR3 totals 18 residues. CDR3 amino acids: CASSPIPTSGVSTDTQYF. The CDR3 nucleotides are TGTGCCAGCAGCCCTATTCCAACTAGCGGGGTAAGCACAGATACGCAGTATTTT.

The V and J genes are TRBV10-2 and TRBJ1-4; no clear D. Germline V gene lookup returns CDR1 WSHSY and CDR2 SAAADI. This CDR3 is built from 16 residues. The V gene lost 6 bases and the J gene lost 1 base, with 15 bases spanning the gap. In nucleotides, the CDR3 is TGCGCCAGCAGCGGGAGGAGCTCTGGAACTAATGAAAAACTGTTTTTT. It translates to CASSGRSSGTNEKLFF.

The chain couples TRBV29-1 to TRBJ1-5; D gene uncertain. Germline assignment: CDR1 SQVTM and CDR2 ANQGSEA. The CDR3 runs 13 residues. The V gene lost 6 bases and the J gene lost 2 bases, with 11 bases spanning the gap. CDR3 region: CSVAPSGNQPQHF. DNA of the CDR3: TGCAGCGTAGCGCCATCAGGCAATCAGCCCCAGCATTTT.

This clone showed up just once. The chain joins TRBV7-9 to TRBJ1-6; weak D call: TRBD1 (5 bases). Trimming left V 1 base short and J 5 bases short, with 12 bases between. The CDR3 extends over 16 amino acids. Germline V CDR1 and CDR2: SEHNR, FQNEAQ (reference sequence). This CDR3 is CASSLGRTIDNSPLHF. Here the CDR3 DNA reads TGTGCCAGCAGCTTAGGACGGACAATTGATAATTCACCCCTCCACTTT. Supplemented by reference TRBV7-9 and TRBJ1-6, the full variable domain reads DTGVSQNPRHKITKRGQNVTFRCDPISEHNRLYWYRQTLGQGPEFLTYFQNEAQLEKSRLLSDRFSAERPKGSFSTLEIQRTEQGDSAMYLCASSLGRTIDNSPLHFGNGTRLTVT.

This clone came up once. This rearrangement joins TRBV28 to TRBJ2-7; weak D call: TRBD2 (6 bases). V was pared by 3 bases and J by 1 base, with 10 bases between. Germline V gene lookup returns CDR1 MDHEN and CDR2 SYDVKM. The CDR3 totals 14 residues. CDR3: CASSFGGLSYEQYF. In nucleotides, the CDR3 is TGTGCCAGCAGTTTCGGGGGACTTTCCTACGAGCAGTACTTC.

The chain has TRBV6-5 and TRBJ2-1, with D tentatively TRBD2 (6 bases). Trimming left V 10 bases short and J 6 bases short, with 19 bases between. The CDR3 consists of 14 residues. From germline, CDR1 is MNHEY and CDR2 SVGAGI. For the CDR3, the DNA is TGTGCCATCCGGGACTTAACCCCTATCAATGAGCAGTTCTTC. This gives the protein CAIRDLTPINEQFF.

The rearrangement joins TRBV7-9 to TRBJ2-7, with D hard to call. Germline V gene sequence: CDR1 SEHNR, CDR2 FQNEAQ (reference sequence). The V end lost 1 base, the J end lost 4 bases, and 11 bases lay between the germline ends. The CDR3 has 14 amino acids. CDR3 sequence: CASSLGGTEYEQYF. CDR3 in DNA: TGTGCCAGCAGCTTAGGAGGTACCGAATACGAGCAGTACTTC.

This clone was seen a handful of times. The chain joins TRBV10-3 to TRBJ2-2, with 13 nucleotides matching TRBD2. The germline V gene has CDR1 ENHRY and CDR2 SYGVKD. The CDR3 runs to 18 residues. J gave up 7 bases and V 6 bases, and 14 bases lay outside the gene matches. CDR3 sequence (DNA): TGTGCCATCAGGATTACTAGCGGGGGGGCCGATCGCAACGGGGAGCTGTTTTTT. It codes for CAIRITSGGADRNGELFF.

This clone was recorded only once. This chain uses TRBV7-8 with TRBJ2-2, with a possible D match to TRBD1 (5 bases). This CDR3 has 15 amino acids. V was cut by 1 base and J by 3 bases, with 9 bases left in between. Germline assignment: CDR1 SGHVS and CDR2 FQNEAQ. CDR3 protein: CASSLDGADTGELFF. The DNA for the CDR3 is TGTGCCAGCAGCTTAGATGGGGCGGACACCGGGGAGCTGTTTTTT. Together with reference TRBV7-8 and TRBJ2-2, the CDR3 gives the full variable domain: GAGVSQSPRYKVAKRGQDVALRCDPISGHVSLFWYQQALGQGPEFLTYFQNEAQLDKSGLPSDRFFAERPEGSVSTLKIQRTQQEDSAVYLCASSLDGADTGELFFGEGSRLTVL.

The chain recombines TRBV4-3 with TRBJ1-1; tentative D call: TRBD1 (6 bases). Trimming pared 3 bases from V and 1 base from J, leaving 9 bases between. The CDR3 has 14 residues. Per germline, CDR1 LGHNA and CDR2 YSLEER. The CDR3 nucleotides read TGCGCCAGCAGCCACGAACAGGGGAACACTGAAGCTTTCTTT. The encoded protein is CASSHEQGNTEAFF.

The chain employs TRBV27 and TRBJ2-6; TRBD1 might be the D (6 bases). CDR1 and CDR2 (germline): MNHEY, SMNVEV (reference sequence). V was pared by 5 bases and J by 2 bases, with 13 bases between. CDR3 size: 16 residues. The CDR3 loop reads CASSPLWGPGANVLTF. CDR3 sequence (DNA): TGTGCCAGCAGTCCCCTTTGGGGGCCTGGGGCCAACGTCCTGACTTTC.

CDR3 in amino acids: CASSPKSSGVNTGELFF. The CDR3 DNA reads as TGTGCCAGCTCACCAAAGAGCAGCGGGGTGAACACCGGGGAGCTGTTTTTT. The rearrangement uses TRBV18 and TRBJ2-2; 7 positions agree with TRBD2. After removal of 2 bases from V and 1 base from J, the junction contained 7 bases not matched to a gene. The CDR3 length is 17 residues. CDR1 is KGHSH, CDR2 LQKENI, per germline. Together with reference TRBV18 and TRBJ2-2, the CDR3 gives the full variable domain: NAGVMQNPRHLVRRRGQEARLRCSPMKGHSHVYWYRQLPEEGLKFMVYLQKENIIDESGMPKERFSAEFPKEGPSILRIQQVVRGDSAAYFCASSPKSSGVNTGELFFGEGSRLTVL.

The chain combines TRBV19 with TRBJ2-5, with 8 bases matching TRBD1. The CDR3 length is 15 residues. The germline V gene has CDR1 LNHDA and CDR2 SQIVND (reference sequence). Trimming cost V 6 bases and J 2 bases; bases outside gene matches: 8. The CDR3 DNA reads TGTGCCAGTAGCGAATTACAGGGGGAACAAGAGACCCAGTACTTC. It yields the protein CASSELQGEQETQYF.

The chain is built from TRBV18 and TRBJ1-3; TRBD1 matches 9 bases. Germline V gene data show CDR1 as KGHSH and CDR2 as LQKENI. V was pared by 3 bases and J by 4 bases, with 7 bases of the junction left unmatched. The CDR3 is 16 amino acids. DNA of the CDR3: TGTGCCAGCTCACCCGGGATGGACAGGGGAGGAAACACCATATATTTT. It translates to CASSPGMDRGGNTIYF.

Only one count was recorded for this clone. The chain links TRBV3-1 (or the pseudogene TRBV3-2) to TRBJ2-1, with TRBD2 matching over 11 bases. V lost 3 bases, J lost 8 bases, and 9 bases stayed unmatched. Looked up from germline, CDR1 is LGHDT and CDR2 is YNNKEL (reference sequence). The CDR3 extends over 16 amino acids. CDR3 nucleotides: TGTGCCAGCAGCCACTCAATAGCGGGGGGGCCCTATGAGCAGTTCTTC. Translated, it gives CASSHSIAGGPYEQFF.

A word on this clone: The same CDR3 also results from other DNA sequences found in this sample. This chain links TRBV6-5 with TRBJ2-7; 9 bases match TRBD1. The CDR3 sequence is 16 residues long. Germline values: CDR1 MNHEY, CDR2 SVGAGI. The J segment lost 2 bases and the V segment lost 2 bases, leaving 7 bases of the junction unmatched. Written as DNA, the CDR3 is TGTGCCAGCAGTTACCGGGCGGGACAGGGCCCCTACGAGCAGTACTTC. Its protein is CASSYRAGQGPYEQYF.